The rows below give T cell receptor beta chains drawn from one sample of a study of blood T cells in healthy people across ages. Via MiXCR, TCRdb re-called the 5' RACE reads, giving one row per CDR3 protein. The top ten clones hold approximately 13% of a sample with 650,000 to 1,000,000 distinct CDR3 sequences, under 40% of them seen once. Sequenced sample: blood. These receptors all stem from a man in his late teens or twenties in good health. The CDR3 runs from the conserved cysteine through the conserved F or W. A D gene is named only where the DNA matches it firmly. Expanded clones get a size class; other rows say once, few or many, or leave the size out.

clone_size: NA
d_call: NA
j_call: TRBJ2-3
cdr3_length: 12
v_call: TRBV12-3/TRBV12-4
cdr3_aa: CASSLTIDTQYF
cdr3_nt: TGTGCCAGCAGTTTAACAATAGATACGCAGTATTTT

clone_size: few
d_call: NA
j_call: TRBJ2-7
cdr3_length: 14
v_call: TRBV7-2
cdr3_aa: CASSLGGAAYEQYF
cdr3_nt: TGTGCCAGCAGCTTGGGCGGGGCTGCCTACGAGCAGTACTTC

clone_size: NA
d_call: NA
j_call: TRBJ2-2
cdr3_length: 17
v_call: TRBV9
cdr3_aa: CASSVGNSPYSTGELFF
cdr3_nt: TGTGCCAGCAGCGTAGGGAACTCCCCCTATAGCACCGGGGAGCTGTTTTTT

clone_size: NA
d_call: NA
j_call: TRBJ2-5
cdr3_length: 13
v_call: TRBV29-1
cdr3_aa: CSVVRDHQETQYF
cdr3_nt: TGCAGCGTTGTTCGGGACCACCAAGAGACCCAGTACTTC

clone_size: NA
d_call: TRBD2
j_call: TRBJ2-7
cdr3_length: 15
v_call: TRBV5-1
cdr3_aa: CASSTGGGPIYEQYF
cdr3_nt: TGCGCCAGCAGCACGGGGGGAGGGCCGATTTACGAGCAGTACTTC

clone_size: NA
d_call: NA
j_call: TRBJ1-6
cdr3_length: 16
v_call: TRBV5-1
cdr3_aa: CASSLEQAADNSPPHF
cdr3_nt: TGCGCCAGCAGCTTGGAACAGGCGGCTGATAATTCACCCCCCCACTTT

clone_size: NA
d_call: NA
j_call: TRBJ1-2
cdr3_length: 15
v_call: TRBV6-2/TRBV6-3
cdr3_aa: CASVEDAGLVYGYTF
cdr3_nt: TGTGCCAGCGTGGAAGACGCGGGATTGGTGTATGGCTACACCTTC

clone_size: few
d_call: NA
j_call: TRBJ1-2
cdr3_length: 14
v_call: TRBV24-1
cdr3_aa: CATSDLGRNYGYTF
cdr3_nt: TGTGCCACCAGTGATTTAGGACGAAACTATGGCTACACCTTC

clone_size: NA
d_call: NA
j_call: TRBJ2-3
cdr3_length: 15
v_call: TRBV20-1
cdr3_aa: CSARVRGRRTDTQYF
cdr3_nt: TGCAGTGCTAGAGTCAGGGGAAGGAGGACAGATACGCAGTATTTT

clone_size: once
d_call: TRBD2
j_call: TRBJ2-7
cdr3_length: 15
v_call: TRBV4-1
cdr3_aa: CASSHLLAAAYEQYF
cdr3_nt: TGCGCCAGCAGCCACCTGCTAGCGGCGGCCTACGAGCAGTACTTC

clone_size: many
d_call: NA
j_call: TRBJ1-2
cdr3_length: 14
v_call: TRBV20-1
cdr3_aa: CSASTPPPNYGYTF
cdr3_nt: TGCAGTGCTAGTACACCTCCCCCTAACTATGGCTACACCTTC

clone_size: many
d_call: TRBD2
j_call: TRBJ2-3
cdr3_length: 15
v_call: TRBV5-1
cdr3_aa: CASSSLAGDTDTQYF
cdr3_nt: TGCGCCAGCAGCTCACTAGCGGGGGACACAGATACGCAGTATTTT

clone_size: few
d_call: TRBD2
j_call: TRBJ2-7
cdr3_length: 13
v_call: TRBV5-5
cdr3_aa: CASSSTAGGEQYF
cdr3_nt: TGTGCCAGCAGCTCCACCGCGGGGGGCGAGCAGTACTTC

clone_size: NA
d_call: NA
j_call: TRBJ1-1
cdr3_length: 18
v_call: TRBV27
cdr3_aa: CASSPKVGGVLANTEAFF
cdr3_nt: TGTGCCAGCAGTCCCAAGGTCGGGGGGGTTTTAGCGAACACTGAAGCTTTCTTT

clone_size: NA
d_call: NA
j_call: TRBJ2-5
cdr3_length: 12
v_call: TRBV20-1
cdr3_aa: CSARDEAAPQYF
cdr3_nt: TGCAGTGCTAGAGATGAGGCAGCGCCCCAGTACTTC

clone_size: few
d_call: NA
j_call: TRBJ2-7
cdr3_length: 12
v_call: TRBV5-1
cdr3_aa: CASRDSYNEQYF
cdr3_nt: TGCGCCAGCAGGGATTCCTACAATGAGCAGTACTTC

clone_size: few
d_call: NA
j_call: TRBJ1-5
cdr3_length: 17
v_call: TRBV7-2
cdr3_aa: CASSLLGRGAGNQPQHF
cdr3_nt: TGTGCCAGCAGCTTACTTGGCCGCGGCGCCGGCAATCAGCCCCAGCATTTT

clone_size: NA
d_call: TRBD1
j_call: TRBJ2-3
cdr3_length: 15
v_call: TRBV7-3
cdr3_aa: CASSPQTGGGDTQYF
cdr3_nt: TGTGCCAGCAGCCCCCAGACAGGGGGCGGAGATACGCAGTATTTT

clone_size: NA
d_call: TRBD1
j_call: TRBJ1-1
cdr3_length: 13
v_call: TRBV7-3
cdr3_aa: CASSTTGGVEAFF
cdr3_nt: TGTGCCAGCAGCACCACAGGGGGGGTTGAAGCTTTCTTT

clone_size: many
d_call: TRBD2
j_call: TRBJ2-1
cdr3_length: 17
v_call: TRBV5-1
cdr3_aa: CASSLGGSGDSYNEQFF
cdr3_nt: TGCGCCAGCAGCTTGGGGGGCAGCGGGGACTCCTACAATGAGCAGTTCTTC

clone_size: few
d_call: NA
j_call: TRBJ1-2
cdr3_length: 15
v_call: TRBV28
cdr3_aa: CASSIRRPINYGYTF
cdr3_nt: TGTGCCAGCAGTATTCGACGGCCAATAAACTATGGCTACACCTTC

clone_size: few
d_call: NA
j_call: TRBJ1-2
cdr3_length: 14
v_call: TRBV12-3/TRBV12-4
cdr3_aa: CASRAEGGNYGYTF
cdr3_nt: TGTGCCAGCAGGGCGGAGGGGGGAAACTATGGCTACACCTTC

clone_size: few
d_call: NA
j_call: TRBJ2-1
cdr3_length: 13
v_call: TRBV29-1
cdr3_aa: CSVGGVRYNEQFF
cdr3_nt: TGCAGCGTTGGAGGGGTAAGGTACAATGAGCAGTTCTTC

clone_size: once
d_call: NA
j_call: TRBJ2-7
cdr3_length: 15
v_call: TRBV28
cdr3_aa: CASYPRDLRGNEQYF
cdr3_nt: TGTGCCAGCTACCCCCGGGACCTCCGAGGAAATGAGCAGTACTTC

clone_size: NA
d_call: TRBD2
j_call: TRBJ2-1
cdr3_length: 16
v_call: TRBV4-2
cdr3_aa: CASSQGTSGNDNEQFF
cdr3_nt: TGTGCCAGCAGCCAAGGCACTAGCGGGAACGACAATGAGCAGTTCTTC

clone_size: few
d_call: TRBD1
j_call: TRBJ2-2
cdr3_length: 15
v_call: TRBV6-5
cdr3_aa: CASTPRTGGTGELFF
cdr3_nt: TGTGCCAGCACCCCTAGGACAGGGGGCACCGGGGAGCTGTTTTTT

clone_size: NA
d_call: NA
j_call: TRBJ2-7
cdr3_length: 14
v_call: TRBV5-6
cdr3_aa: CASSLAIYSYEQYF
cdr3_nt: TGTGCCAGCAGCTTGGCGATTTACTCCTACGAGCAGTACTTC

clone_size: few
d_call: NA
j_call: TRBJ2-7
cdr3_length: 15
v_call: TRBV6-5
cdr3_aa: CASSYSGGREYEQYF
cdr3_nt: TGTGCCAGCAGTTACTCAGGGGGGAGGGAATACGAGCAGTACTTC

clone_size: many
d_call: NA
j_call: TRBJ2-3
cdr3_length: 15
v_call: TRBV12-3/TRBV12-4
cdr3_aa: CASYSGVHHTDTQYF
cdr3_nt: TGTGCCAGCTATTCTGGGGTGCACCACACAGATACGCAGTATTTT

clone_size: few
d_call: TRBD2
j_call: TRBJ2-1
cdr3_length: 14
v_call: TRBV6-1
cdr3_aa: CASNERGGRNEQFF
cdr3_nt: TGTGCCAGCAATGAGCGGGGGGGGCGTAATGAGCAGTTCTTC

clone_size: few
d_call: NA
j_call: TRBJ1-5
cdr3_length: 13
v_call: TRBV3-1
cdr3_aa: CASSQDNNQPQHF
cdr3_nt: TGTGCCAGCAGCCAAGACAACAATCAGCCCCAGCATTTT

clone_size: many
d_call: TRBD2
j_call: TRBJ2-1
cdr3_length: 15
v_call: TRBV20-1
cdr3_aa: CSAPERGAIYNEQFF
cdr3_nt: TGCAGTGCTCCTGAGCGGGGGGCAATCTACAATGAGCAGTTCTTC

clone_size: few
d_call: TRBD2
j_call: TRBJ2-4
cdr3_length: 13
v_call: TRBV5-5
cdr3_aa: CASSSGTGGIQYF
cdr3_nt: TGTGCCAGCAGCTCTGGGACGGGGGGCATTCAGTACTTC

clone_size: few
d_call: NA
j_call: TRBJ2-7
cdr3_length: 15
v_call: TRBV6-2/TRBV6-3
cdr3_aa: CASTNSGTGSYEQYF
cdr3_nt: TGTGCCAGCACCAACTCCGGGACTGGGTCCTACGAGCAGTACTTC

clone_size: NA
d_call: NA
j_call: TRBJ1-3
cdr3_length: 15
v_call: TRBV12-3/TRBV12-4
cdr3_aa: CASSLRAYSGNTIYF
cdr3_nt: TGTGCCAGCAGTCTTCGGGCATACTCTGGAAACACCATATATTTT

clone_size: many
d_call: TRBD2
j_call: TRBJ2-3
cdr3_length: 18
v_call: TRBV5-1
cdr3_aa: CASSLVSLVASGTDTQYF
cdr3_nt: TGCGCCAGCAGCTTGGTATCTCTGGTGGCTAGCGGAACAGATACGCAGTATTTT

clone_size: NA
d_call: NA
j_call: TRBJ1-2
cdr3_length: 13
v_call: TRBV6-1
cdr3_aa: CASSVTMNYGYTF
cdr3_nt: TGTGCCAGCAGTGTGACTATGAACTATGGCTACACCTTC

clone_size: NA
d_call: NA
j_call: TRBJ2-7
cdr3_length: 15
v_call: TRBV2
cdr3_aa: CASSLSDLLDGEQYF
cdr3_nt: TGTGCCAGCAGTCTCTCCGATCTGTTGGATGGCGAGCAGTACTTC

clone_size: NA
d_call: TRBD2
j_call: TRBJ2-6
cdr3_length: 18
v_call: TRBV6-5
cdr3_aa: CASSHGGLAWSGANVLTF
cdr3_nt: TGTGCCAGCAGTCACGGTGGACTAGCATGGTCTGGGGCCAACGTCCTGACTTTC

clone_size: NA
d_call: TRBD1
j_call: TRBJ1-5
cdr3_length: 14
v_call: TRBV10-3
cdr3_aa: CAISPTGANQPQHF
cdr3_nt: TGTGCCATCAGCCCAACAGGGGCCAATCAGCCCCAGCATTTT

clone_size: NA
d_call: TRBD2
j_call: TRBJ2-4
cdr3_length: 13
v_call: TRBV7-2
cdr3_aa: CASSLEREGIQYF
cdr3_nt: TGTGCCAGCAGCTTAGAGAGGGAGGGCATTCAGTACTTC

clone_size: NA
d_call: NA
j_call: TRBJ2-5
cdr3_length: 16
v_call: TRBV4-1
cdr3_aa: CASSQEGVSQGNEQYF
cdr3_nt: TGCGCCAGCAGCCAAGAAGGGGTTAGCCAAGGGAATGAGCAGTACTTC

clone_size: few
d_call: NA
j_call: TRBJ1-5
cdr3_length: 13
v_call: TRBV2
cdr3_aa: CATGRNSNQPQHF
cdr3_nt: TGTGCCACCGGACGGAATAGCAATCAGCCCCAGCATTTT

clone_size: NA
d_call: TRBD1
j_call: TRBJ2-1
cdr3_length: 15
v_call: TRBV7-9
cdr3_aa: CASSPYRGDYNEQFF
cdr3_nt: TGTGCCAGCAGCCCATACAGGGGCGACTACAATGAGCAGTTCTTC

clone_size: many
d_call: NA
j_call: TRBJ2-3
cdr3_length: 15
v_call: TRBV5-1
cdr3_aa: CASSLTGVPTDTQYF
cdr3_nt: TGCGCCAGCAGCTTGACGGGGGTTCCCACAGATACGCAGTATTTT

clone_size: few
d_call: NA
j_call: TRBJ2-2
cdr3_length: 15
v_call: TRBV6-2/TRBV6-3
cdr3_aa: CASTPTGLNTGELFF
cdr3_nt: TGTGCCAGCACCCCGACAGGCTTGAACACCGGGGAGCTGTTTTTT

clone_size: NA
d_call: NA
j_call: TRBJ2-7
cdr3_length: 11
v_call: TRBV6-2/TRBV6-3
cdr3_aa: CASLGYYEQYF
cdr3_nt: TGTGCCAGCTTAGGTTATTACGAGCAGTACTTC

clone_size: NA
d_call: NA
j_call: TRBJ1-2
cdr3_length: 13
v_call: TRBV6-6
cdr3_aa: CAASGGSLYGYTF
cdr3_nt: TGTGCCGCGTCTGGAGGGAGCCTCTATGGCTACACCTTC

clone_size: NA
d_call: NA
j_call: TRBJ2-4
cdr3_length: 17
v_call: TRBV5-1
cdr3_aa: CASSLVAVGGPRNIQYF
cdr3_nt: TGCGCCAGCAGCCTGGTGGCGGTAGGCGGGCCCAGGAACATTCAGTACTTC

clone_size: few
d_call: TRBD1
j_call: TRBJ2-5
cdr3_length: 16
v_call: TRBV6-6
cdr3_aa: CASSYSLSGGAETQYF
cdr3_nt: TGTGCCAGCAGTTACTCGTTATCAGGGGGCGCAGAGACCCAGTACTTC

clone_size: NA
d_call: NA
j_call: TRBJ2-1
cdr3_length: 15
v_call: TRBV5-4
cdr3_aa: CASSVQQLSYNEQFF
cdr3_nt: TGTGCCAGCAGCGTTCAACAACTGTCCTACAATGAGCAGTTCTTC